The TCR beta chain described here comes from a study of blood T cell repertoires in COVID-19. Study details: PBMCs, B-cell-depleted T cells, or T cells provided the cDNA or gDNA that made up the material.

V was pared by 0 bases and J by 4 bases, with 9 bases of the junction left unmatched. The CDR3 covers 17 residues. The germline V gene has CDR1 SGDLS and CDR2 YYNGEE. Authors' data handling: Reference gene primer amplification yielded estimated nucleated cell counts. Profiling relied on immunoSEQ multiplex PCR, and the TCRdb table lists in-frame clones only, not all of them. That table is the source of V, J and clone size, and D and trimming were worked out from the DNA. The data show 100,000 to 150,000 clones, 80% to 90% seen once. V and J are TRBV9 and TRBJ2-3, with 9 bases lining up with TRBD2. This clonotype was sampled from a woman in her forties or fifties who had recovered from COVID-19. Material for sequencing was PBMCs or T cells enriched from blood (not recorded which). The CDR3 spells CASSVAALAGSSDTQYF. The CDR3 nucleotides are TGTGCCAGCAGCGTAGCAGCTCTAGCGGGGAGTTCAGATACGCAGTATTTT.